Shown below are 2 T cell receptor beta chains from a single sample sequenced in a study of CD4 T cells in relation to SARS-CoV-2 and coronaviruses. These receptors lack a known antigen. Method: immunoSEQ multiplex PCR; TCRdb's copy keeps in-frame clones and lacks some. The data show 9,500 to 15,000 clones, 69% seen once. Before the COVID-19 pandemic, during about 2011-2019, CD4+ T cells were taken from unexposed donors. CD4+ T cells were isolated from the cells after 10 days of culture. Source material: CD4+ T cells from PBMCs, cultured in vitro. These receptors were obtained from a human donor in good health.

The chain links TRBV12-3 or TRBV12-4 to TRBJ2-2; maybe TRBD2 (7 bases). V lost 7 bases and J 5 bases, leaving 8 bases between the germline ends. The CDR3 extends over 12 amino acids. The CDR3 here is CASKGGTGELFF. The CDR3 DNA is TGTGCCAGCAAGGGGGGGACCGGGGAGCTGTTTTTT.

J is TRBJ2-1 and V is TRBV19; the D call may be TRBD1 or TRBD2 (5 bases each). The CDR3 consists of 12 residues. Trimming removed 5 bases at V and 10 bases at J, with 12 bases between. Germline V CDR1 and CDR2: LNHDA, SQIVND (reference sequence). CDR3 protein: CASSVGELEQFF. Here the CDR3 DNA reads TGTGCCAGTAGTGTAGGGGAGCTAGAGCAGTTCTTC.